This T cell receptor (beta chain) was identified in a study of T cell changes during pregnancy in multiple sclerosis. Deletions cut 4 bases from V and 3 bases from J, with 5 bases between. The CDR3 is made up of 11 amino acids. CDR1 and CDR2 (germline): SGHNT, YYREEE (reference sequence). TCRdb's copy holds only in-frame clones and misses some; the assay was immunoSEQ multiplex PCR. The table records over 70,000 clones, around 93% of them present only once. Sequencing was performed on peripheral blood, taken in the first trimester of pregnancy. The V call is TRBV5-4, the J call TRBJ2-7, with TRBD2 as a possible D gene (5 bases). The clonotype comes from a female donor in good health, enrolled as a control in a pregnancy study. The CDR3 DNA reads TGTGCCAGCAGCGAGGGCTACGAGCAGTACTTC. It is translated as CASSEGYEQYF.